The clone carrying this TCR beta chain came up once. Original processing methods: Reference gene primer amplification in the assay estimated nucleated cell counts. The protocol was immunoSEQ multiplex PCR, while the TCRdb copy is restricted to in-frame clones and leaves out a portion. Clone size and V and J calls were adopted from that table, with D and trimming inferred from the DNA. The sample holds a few hundred thousand clones, more than 70% seen once. This CDR3 comprises 14 residues. Trimming took off 6 bases at V and 3 bases at J, with 15 bases between the two ends. In germline, CDR1 is MNHEY, CDR2 SVGAGI. This sample stems from a study of blood T cell repertoires in COVID-19. Study context: Acute and convalescent COVID-19 specimens originated in the United States, Italy and Spain. T cells, B-cell-depleted T cells, or PBMCs provided the cDNA or gDNA that served as material.

The Seattle patients, enrolled during active infection, were followed longitudinally. The chain has TRBV6-5 and TRBJ2-7; maybe TRBD2 (5 bases). The sequencing input was peripheral blood. The source is a woman aged 25 to 39 with COVID-19, enrolled during active disease. In DNA, the CDR3 is TGTGCCAGCAGCGCTGTCGGGGTGGTCTACGAGCAGTACGTC. This codes for CASSAVGVVYEQYV.